One T cell receptor (beta chain) is described in this entry. The target antigen is unknown. The sample is drawn from a study of cytomegalovirus exposure and HLA in healthy donors. Study-wide context: T cells numbering around 180 million yielded around 120 million unique TCR beta sequences in an earlier analysis. An early release of data contained about 85 million unique TCRs, which came from HLA-typed donors.

The CDR3 covers 16 residues. Researchers ran the PCR with 60 Vbeta and 13 Jbeta primers. Method: immunoSEQ multiplex PCR; TCRdb's copy keeps in-frame clones and lacks some. This sample carries under 45,000 clones, roughly 60% of them seen once, and the ten largest clones take around 8.7%. Notes on the study in general: Analysis was carried out at a later point, and it linked a missense DCLRE1C variant to TCR beta V- and J-gene trimming. Upon later analysis, TCR association rates were observed to vary by HLA locus, being highest for DRB1 and lowest for HLA-C.

Sequences were obtained from PBMCs. This sequence was found in a human donor in good health. The rearrangement links TRBV1 to TRBJ1-1; TRBD1 reflects the table's D call only, with no check against the DNA. TRBV1 is termed a pseudogene. The CDR3 loop is CTSSQDGTGGPTEAFF. The DNA of the CDR3 is TGCACCAGCAGCCAAGATGGGACAGGGGGCCCCACTGAAGCTTTCTTT.